The rows below give T cell receptor beta chains drawn from one sample of a study of patients and donors after allogeneic stem cell transplantation. TCRdb independently ran MiXCR on the RT-PCR reads; one entry per CDR3 protein. The sample holds tens of thousands of distinct CDR3 sequences, nearly 7% seen once. The specimen sequenced was blood, either unsorted or a sorted T cell fraction (not recorded which). These receptors were taken from a human donor who was either an allogeneic HSCT recipient or a stem cell or donor lymphocyte infusion donor (not recorded which). It is not recorded whose cells these are; they may come from a transplant donor. The conserved cysteine and the conserved F or W are not part of the CDR3 here. Size is omitted from some rows. Given values are once, few, many or a class for expanded clones.

clone size,V gene,CDR3 protein
few,TRBV24-1,ATSDPGGVHGGTQY
few,TRBV28,ASSLNLGNGNTIY
many,TRBV18,ASSPRLQETQY
many,TRBV29-1,SEIADPTDTQY
many,TRBV5-1,ASSLVATGYNEQF
many,TRBV2,ASSGRRSSYNEQF
many,TRBV15,ATSKDLGGRETQY
many,TRBV28,ASSPGRWTEAF
many,TRBV7-9,ASSPQGGRTAEAF
.,TRBV7-8,ASSLVLAGGTGISNEQF
few,TRBV28,ASSLYGGGYT
medium-sized,TRBV24-1,ATSDLGYSGYT
many,TRBV3-1,ASSQDLAGLYGYT
few,TRBV20-1,SARDRDRYNEQF
few,TRBV7-6,ASSLAPASYPLSDNEQF
many,TRBV11-1,ASSLAAEIYGYT
.,TRBV27,ASSLLGTGELF
many,TRBV7-9,ASSFSGTRGNEQY
.,TRBV19,ASSDLPPYNEQF
many,TRBV28,ASSKDSDTEAF
many,TRBV20-1,SASKTVGNTIY
many,TRBV6-1,ASSEQGEHYEQY
medium-sized,TRBV15,ATSRQGGTHNEQF
many,TRBV7-9,ASSLADRGYEQY
many,TRBV2,ASGGSSYEQY
many,TRBV14,ASSQRAGVYEQF
.,TRBV19,ASSQTGVTETQY
few,TRBV27,ASSFYRGRTDTQY
many,TRBV28,ASRLQGPRQETQY
many,TRBV7-2,ASRPGTEKSPLH
.,TRBV21-1,ASSKSGTATYEQY
many,TRBV24-1,ATSLSGRPNEQF
.,TRBV15,ATSGGQGPREQY
many,TRBV20-1,SARARLAGETGELF
.,TRBV4-3,ASSQERLQETQY
many,TRBV6-5,ASSYSYFAGTPYEQY
many,TRBV6-2/TRBV6-3,ASSPWTGKNQPQH
few,TRBV7-3,ASSSSGAGANVLT
.,TRBV9,ASSVLPSGSTDTQY
few,TRBV10-3,AISPGTSGLYLTQY
few,TRBV9,ASSGAGGPQETQY
few,TRBV18,ASSGSQAGANVLT
.,TRBV5-1,ASSSVLKTGYNEQF
.,TRBV7-9,ASSLEGGILGEQF